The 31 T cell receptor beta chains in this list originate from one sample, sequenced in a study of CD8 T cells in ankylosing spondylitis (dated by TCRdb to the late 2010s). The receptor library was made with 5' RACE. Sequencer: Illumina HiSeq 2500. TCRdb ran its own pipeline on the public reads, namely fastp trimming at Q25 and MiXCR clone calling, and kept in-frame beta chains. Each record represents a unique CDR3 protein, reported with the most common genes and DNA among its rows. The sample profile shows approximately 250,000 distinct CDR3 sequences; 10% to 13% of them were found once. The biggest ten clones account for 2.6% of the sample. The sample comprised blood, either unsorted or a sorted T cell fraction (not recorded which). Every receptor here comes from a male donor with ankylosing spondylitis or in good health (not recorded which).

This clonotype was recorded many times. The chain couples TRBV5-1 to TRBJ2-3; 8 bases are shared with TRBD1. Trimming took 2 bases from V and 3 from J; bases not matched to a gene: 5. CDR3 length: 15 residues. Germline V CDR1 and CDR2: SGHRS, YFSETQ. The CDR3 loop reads CASSFAGGKTDTQYF. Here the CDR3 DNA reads TGCGCCAGCAGCTTTGCAGGGGGCAAGACAGATACGCAGTATTTT.

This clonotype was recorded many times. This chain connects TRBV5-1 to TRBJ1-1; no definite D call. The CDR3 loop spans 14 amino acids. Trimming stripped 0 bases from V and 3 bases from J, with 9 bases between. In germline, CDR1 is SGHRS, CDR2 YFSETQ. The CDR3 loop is CASSLVYGDTEAFF. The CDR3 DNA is TGCGCCAGCAGCTTGGTATACGGGGACACTGAAGCTTTCTTT.

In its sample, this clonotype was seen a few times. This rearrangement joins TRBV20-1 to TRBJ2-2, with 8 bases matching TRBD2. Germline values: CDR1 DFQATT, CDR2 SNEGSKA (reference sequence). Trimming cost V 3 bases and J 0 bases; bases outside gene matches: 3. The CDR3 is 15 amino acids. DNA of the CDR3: TGCAGTGCTAGGAGCGGGGGCTCGAACACCGGGGAGCTGTTTTTT. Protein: CSARSGGSNTGELFF.

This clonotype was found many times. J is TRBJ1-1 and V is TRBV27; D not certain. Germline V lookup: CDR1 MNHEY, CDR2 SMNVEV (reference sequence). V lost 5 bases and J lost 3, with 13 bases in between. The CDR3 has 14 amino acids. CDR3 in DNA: TGTGCCAGCAGTCTTATGGGCGGTGACACTGAAGCTTTCTTT. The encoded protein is CASSLMGGDTEAFF.

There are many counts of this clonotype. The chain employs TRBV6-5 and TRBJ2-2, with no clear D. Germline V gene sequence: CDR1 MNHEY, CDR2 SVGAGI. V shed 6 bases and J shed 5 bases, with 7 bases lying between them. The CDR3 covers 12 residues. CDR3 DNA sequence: TGTGCCAGCAGCACTCCTACCGGGGAGCTGTTTTTT. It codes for CASSTPTGELFF.

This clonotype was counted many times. The CDR3 region is CASSFGGITNEKLFF. In DNA, the CDR3 is TGTGCCAGCAGTTTTGGGGGCATAACTAATGAAAAACTGTTTTTT. The chain combines TRBV12-3 or TRBV12-4 with TRBJ1-4; tentatively, D is TRBD1 (6 bases). V lost 3 bases and J 1 base, leaving 9 bases between the germline ends. The CDR3 length is 15 residues.

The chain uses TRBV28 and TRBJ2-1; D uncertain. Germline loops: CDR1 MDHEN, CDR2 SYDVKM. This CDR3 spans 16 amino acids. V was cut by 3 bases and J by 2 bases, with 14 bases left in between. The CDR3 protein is CASSFRLAPPYNEQFF. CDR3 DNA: TGTGCCAGCAGTTTCCGGCTGGCGCCTCCCTACAATGAGCAGTTCTTC.

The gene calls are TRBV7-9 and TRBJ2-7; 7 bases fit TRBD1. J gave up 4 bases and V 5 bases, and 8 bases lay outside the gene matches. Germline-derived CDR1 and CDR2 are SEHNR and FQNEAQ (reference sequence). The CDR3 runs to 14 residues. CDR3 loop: CASSHVGQAYEQYF. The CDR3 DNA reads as TGTGCCAGCAGCCATGTCGGACAGGCTTACGAGCAGTACTTC.

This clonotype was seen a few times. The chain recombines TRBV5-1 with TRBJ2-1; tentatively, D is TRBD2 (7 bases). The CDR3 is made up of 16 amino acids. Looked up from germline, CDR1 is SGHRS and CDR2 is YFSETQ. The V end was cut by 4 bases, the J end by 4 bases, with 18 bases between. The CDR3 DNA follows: TGCGCCAGCAGCCGGGGTGAGGGGGGGGGATACAATGAGCAGTTCTTC. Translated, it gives CASSRGEGGGYNEQFF.

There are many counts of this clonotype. DNA for the CDR3: TGTGCCAGAAGACCCGGGGGCTCTAATTCACCCCTCCACTTT. This gives the protein CARRPGGSNSPLHF. The J gene is TRBJ1-6, the V gene TRBV14; TRBD1 is a possible D gene (6 bases). Germline V lookup: CDR1 SGHDN, CDR2 FVKESK. The V and J ends lost 9 bases and 6 bases respectively, with 15 bases between them. This CDR3 has 14 residues.

This chain's CDR3 is CASSQPWTATDTQYF. In DNA form, the CDR3 reads TGCGCCAGCAGCCAGCCCTGGACAGCCACAGATACGCAGTATTTT. The chain combines TRBV4-1 with TRBJ2-3, with a weak D call TRBD1 (6 bases). The length of the CDR3 is 15 residues. The V end lost 3 bases, the J end lost 2 bases, and 12 bases lay between the germline ends. Germline V CDR1 and CDR2: MGHRA, YSYEKL.

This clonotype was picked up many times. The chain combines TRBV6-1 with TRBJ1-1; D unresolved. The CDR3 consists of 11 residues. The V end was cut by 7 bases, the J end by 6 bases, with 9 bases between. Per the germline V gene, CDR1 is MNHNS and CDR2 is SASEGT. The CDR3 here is CASNEFPEAFF. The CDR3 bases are TGTGCCAGCAATGAGTTTCCTGAAGCTTTCTTT.

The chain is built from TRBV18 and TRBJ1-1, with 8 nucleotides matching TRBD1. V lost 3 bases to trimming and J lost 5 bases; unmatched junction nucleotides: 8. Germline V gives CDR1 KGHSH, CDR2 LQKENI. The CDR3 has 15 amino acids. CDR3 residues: CASSPAQGATTEAFF. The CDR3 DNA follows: TGTGCCAGCTCACCGGCCCAGGGGGCGACGACTGAAGCTTTCTTT.

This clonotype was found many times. The CDR3 DNA reads TGCGCCAGCAGCTTGTGGGCGGGAGACGAGCAGTACTTC. Its translation: CASSLWAGDEQYF. This rearrangement joins TRBV5-1 to TRBJ2-7, with 7 nucleotides matching TRBD2. The CDR3 loop spans 13 amino acids. The germline V gene encodes CDR1 SGHRS and CDR2 YFSETQ. Trimming removed 1 base from V and 5 bases from J; junction bases left unmatched: 3.

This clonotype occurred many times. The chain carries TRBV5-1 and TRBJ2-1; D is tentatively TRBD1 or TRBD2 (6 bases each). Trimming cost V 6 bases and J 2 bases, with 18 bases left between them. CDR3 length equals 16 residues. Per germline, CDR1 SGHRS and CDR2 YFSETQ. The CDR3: CASTPRGGSTYNEQFF. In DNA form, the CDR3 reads TGCGCCAGCACCCCCAGGGGAGGCTCCACCTACAATGAGCAGTTCTTC.

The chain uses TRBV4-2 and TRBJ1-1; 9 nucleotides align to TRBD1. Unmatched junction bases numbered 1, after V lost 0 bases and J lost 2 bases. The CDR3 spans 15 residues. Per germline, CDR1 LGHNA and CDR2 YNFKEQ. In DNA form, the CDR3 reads TGTGCCAGCAGCCAAGAGGACAGGGGAAACACTGAAGCTTTCTTT. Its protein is CASSQEDRGNTEAFF.

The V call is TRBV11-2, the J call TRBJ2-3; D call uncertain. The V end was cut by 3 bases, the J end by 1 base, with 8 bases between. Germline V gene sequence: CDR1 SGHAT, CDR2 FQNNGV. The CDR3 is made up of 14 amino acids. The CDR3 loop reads CASSFGAGTDTQYF. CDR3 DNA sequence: TGTGCCAGCAGCTTTGGCGCGGGCACAGATACGCAGTATTTT.

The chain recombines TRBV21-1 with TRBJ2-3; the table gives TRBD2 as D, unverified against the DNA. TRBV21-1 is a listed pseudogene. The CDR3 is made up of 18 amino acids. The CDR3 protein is CASSKDGSGTGYTDTQYF. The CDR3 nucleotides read TGTGCCAGCAGCAAAGATGGTAGCGGGACGGGTTACACAGATACGCAGTATTTT.

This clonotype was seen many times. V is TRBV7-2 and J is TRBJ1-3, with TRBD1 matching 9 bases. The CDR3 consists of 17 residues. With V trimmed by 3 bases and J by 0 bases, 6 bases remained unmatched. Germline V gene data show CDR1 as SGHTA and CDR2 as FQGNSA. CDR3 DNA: TGTGCCAGCAGCTTGGCCGGGACAGGGCTCTCTGGAAACACCATATATTTT. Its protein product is CASSLAGTGLSGNTIYF.

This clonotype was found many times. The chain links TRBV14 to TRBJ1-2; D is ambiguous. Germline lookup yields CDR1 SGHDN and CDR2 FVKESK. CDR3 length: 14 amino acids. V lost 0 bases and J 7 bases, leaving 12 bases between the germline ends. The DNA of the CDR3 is TGTGCCAGCAGCCAAGATCGGACTTTCACTGGCTACACCTTC. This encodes CASSQDRTFTGYTF.

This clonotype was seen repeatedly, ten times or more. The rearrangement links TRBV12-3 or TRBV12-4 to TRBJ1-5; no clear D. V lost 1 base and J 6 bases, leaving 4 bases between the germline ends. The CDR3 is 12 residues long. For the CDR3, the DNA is TGTGCCAGCAGTTTAGGAGGTCAGCCCCAGCATTTT. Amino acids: CASSLGGQPQHF.

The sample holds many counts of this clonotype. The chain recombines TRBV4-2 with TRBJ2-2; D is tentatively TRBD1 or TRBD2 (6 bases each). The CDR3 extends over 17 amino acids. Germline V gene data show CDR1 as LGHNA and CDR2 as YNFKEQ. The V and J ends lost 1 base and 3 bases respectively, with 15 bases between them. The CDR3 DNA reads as TGTGCCAGCAGCCAAGGCGGGACACGGCTCTACACCGGGGAGCTGTTTTTT. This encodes CASSQGGTRLYTGELFF.

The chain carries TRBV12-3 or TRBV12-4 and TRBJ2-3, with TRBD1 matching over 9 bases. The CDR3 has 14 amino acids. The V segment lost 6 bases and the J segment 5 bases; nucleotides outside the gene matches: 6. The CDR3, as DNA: TGTGCCAGCAGGGACAGGGGAAGGATAGATACGCAGTATTTT. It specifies CASRDRGRIDTQYF.

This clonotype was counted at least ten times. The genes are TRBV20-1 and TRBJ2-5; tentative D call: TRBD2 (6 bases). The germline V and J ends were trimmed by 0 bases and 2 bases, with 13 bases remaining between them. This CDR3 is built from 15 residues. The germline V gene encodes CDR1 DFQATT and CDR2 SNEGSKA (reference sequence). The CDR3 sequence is CSARDRERFQETQYF. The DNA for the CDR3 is TGCAGTGCTAGAGATCGGGAGCGTTTTCAAGAGACCCAGTACTTC.

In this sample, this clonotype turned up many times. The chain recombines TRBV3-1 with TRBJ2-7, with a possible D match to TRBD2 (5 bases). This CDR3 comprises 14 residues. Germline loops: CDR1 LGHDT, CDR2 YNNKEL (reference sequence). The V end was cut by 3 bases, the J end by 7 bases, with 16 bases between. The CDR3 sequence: CASSHRGSPGEQYF. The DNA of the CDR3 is TGTGCCAGCAGCCATCGCGGATCTCCGGGAGAGCAGTACTTC.

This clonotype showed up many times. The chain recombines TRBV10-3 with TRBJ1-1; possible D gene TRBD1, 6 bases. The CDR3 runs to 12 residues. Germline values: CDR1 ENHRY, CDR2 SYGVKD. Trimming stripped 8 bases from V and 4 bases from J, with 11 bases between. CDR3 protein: CAIGGGRTEAFF. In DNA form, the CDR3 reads TGTGCCATCGGGGGGGGCCGCACTGAAGCTTTCTTT.

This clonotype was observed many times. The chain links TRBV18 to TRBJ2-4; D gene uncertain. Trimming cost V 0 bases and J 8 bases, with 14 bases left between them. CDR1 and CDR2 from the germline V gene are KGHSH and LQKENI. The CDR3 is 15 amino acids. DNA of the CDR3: TGTGCCAGCTCACCACCGGGCTTCCCTGGGGACATTCAGTACTTC. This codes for CASSPPGFPGDIQYF.

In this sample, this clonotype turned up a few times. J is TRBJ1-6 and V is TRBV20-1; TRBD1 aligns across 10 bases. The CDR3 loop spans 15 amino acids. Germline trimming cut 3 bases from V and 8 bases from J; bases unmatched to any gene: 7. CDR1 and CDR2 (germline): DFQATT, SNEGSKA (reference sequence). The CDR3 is CSARGGTGVYSPLHF. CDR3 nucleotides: TGCAGTGCTAGGGGTGGGACAGGGGTATATTCACCCCTCCACTTT.

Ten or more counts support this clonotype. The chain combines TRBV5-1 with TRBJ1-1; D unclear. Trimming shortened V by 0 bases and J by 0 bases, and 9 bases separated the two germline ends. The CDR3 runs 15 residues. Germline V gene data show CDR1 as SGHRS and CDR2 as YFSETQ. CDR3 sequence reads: CASSLESTVNTEAFF. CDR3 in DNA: TGCGCCAGCAGCTTGGAATCGACGGTGAACACTGAAGCTTTCTTT.

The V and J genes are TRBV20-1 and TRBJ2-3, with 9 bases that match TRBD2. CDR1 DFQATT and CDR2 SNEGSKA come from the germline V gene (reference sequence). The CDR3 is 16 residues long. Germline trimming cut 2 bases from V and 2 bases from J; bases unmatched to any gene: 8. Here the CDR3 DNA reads TGCAGTGCTAGAAGGGCGAGCGGGGGGTCCACAGATACGCAGTATTTT. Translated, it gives CSARRASGGSTDTQYF.

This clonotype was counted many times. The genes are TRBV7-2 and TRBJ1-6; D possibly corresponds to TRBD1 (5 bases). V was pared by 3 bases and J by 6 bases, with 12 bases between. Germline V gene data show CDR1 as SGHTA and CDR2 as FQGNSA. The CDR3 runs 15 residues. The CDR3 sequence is CASSFGWQGNSPLHF. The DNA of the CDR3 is TGTGCCAGCAGCTTCGGATGGCAGGGTAATTCACCCCTCCACTTT.